The T cell receptor beta chain under discussion was sequenced for a study of blood T cell repertoires in COVID-19. Study-wide context: PBMCs, B-cell-depleted T cells, or T cells provided the cDNA or gDNA that made up the material.

The CDR3 is 16 amino acids. Germline V gene lookup returns CDR1 GTSNPN and CDR2 SVGIG (reference sequence). The V and J ends lost 2 bases and 0 bases respectively, with 14 bases between them. In the authors' workflow: Reference gene primers were amplified, and this amplification served to estimate nucleated cell counts. This table comes from immunoSEQ multiplex PCR, and its TCRdb copy is limited to in-frame clones, with some not included. The D gene and trimming were derived from the DNA, and the V and J assignments and clone size from that table. The sample has more than 110,000 clones; roughly 76% are singletons.

Sample: peripheral blood. The chain has TRBV30 and TRBJ2-1; D call uncertain. The TCR comes from a woman aged 50 to 65 with active or convalescent COVID-19. CDR3 region: CAWSQGGPSSYNEQFF. DNA for the CDR3: TGTGCCTGGAGTCAAGGCGGCCCCAGCTCCTACAATGAGCAGTTCTTC.